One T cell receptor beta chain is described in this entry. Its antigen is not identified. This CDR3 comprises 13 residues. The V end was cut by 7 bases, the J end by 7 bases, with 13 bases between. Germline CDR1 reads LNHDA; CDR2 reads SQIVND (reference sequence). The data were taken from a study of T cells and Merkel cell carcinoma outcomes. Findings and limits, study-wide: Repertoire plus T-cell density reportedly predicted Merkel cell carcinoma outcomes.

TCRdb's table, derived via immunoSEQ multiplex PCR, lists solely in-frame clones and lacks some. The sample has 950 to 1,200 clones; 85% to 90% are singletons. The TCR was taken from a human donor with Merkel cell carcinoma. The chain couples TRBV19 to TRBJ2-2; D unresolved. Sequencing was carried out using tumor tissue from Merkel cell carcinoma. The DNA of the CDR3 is TGTGCCAGTACCTTATTCGAGAACGGGGAGCTGTTTTTT. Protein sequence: CASTLFENGELFF.